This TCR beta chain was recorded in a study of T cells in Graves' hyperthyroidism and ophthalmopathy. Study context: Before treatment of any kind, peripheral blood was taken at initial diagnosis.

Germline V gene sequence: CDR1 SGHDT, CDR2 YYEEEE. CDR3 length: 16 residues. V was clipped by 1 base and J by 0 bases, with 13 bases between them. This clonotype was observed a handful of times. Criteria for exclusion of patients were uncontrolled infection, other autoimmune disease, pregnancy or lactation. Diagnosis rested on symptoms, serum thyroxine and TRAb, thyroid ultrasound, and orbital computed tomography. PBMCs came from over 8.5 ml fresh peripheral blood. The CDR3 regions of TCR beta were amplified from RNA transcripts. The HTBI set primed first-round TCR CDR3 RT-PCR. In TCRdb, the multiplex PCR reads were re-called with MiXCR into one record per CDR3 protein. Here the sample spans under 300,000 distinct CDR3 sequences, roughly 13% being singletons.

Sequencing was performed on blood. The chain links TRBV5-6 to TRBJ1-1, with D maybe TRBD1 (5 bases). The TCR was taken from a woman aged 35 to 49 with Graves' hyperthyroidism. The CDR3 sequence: CASSLMRGGMNTEAFF. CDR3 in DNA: TGTGCCAGCAGCTTGATGAGGGGCGGAATGAACACTGAAGCTTTCTTT.